This record looks at one TCR beta chain sequence and its context. What was amplified from RNA transcripts were TCR beta CDR3 regions. The TCR CDR3 was amplified in a first-round RT-PCR using the HTBI primer set. In TCRdb, the multiplex PCR reads were re-called with MiXCR into one record per CDR3 protein. The sample holds nearly 750,000 distinct CDR3 sequences, under 45% seen once. The CDR3 consists of 16 residues. CDR1 KGHDR and CDR2 SFDVKD come from the germline V gene. Trimming took off 3 bases at V and 0 bases at J, with 12 bases between the two ends. This record comes from a study of T cells in Graves' hyperthyroidism and ophthalmopathy. Newly diagnosed patients aged 18 to 65 had hyperthyroidism of under 2 months' duration. Based on clinical symptoms, serum thyroxine and TRAb, thyroid ultrasound and orbital computed tomography, diagnoses were reached.

The sequencing input was blood. This TCR derives from a woman aged 40 to 50 with Graves' hyperthyroidism. The chain carries TRBV24-1 and TRBJ2-3; D is perhaps TRBD1 (6 bases). The DNA for the CDR3 is TGTGCCACCAGTGATCCCCAGGGGTCAAGCACAGATACGCAGTATTTT. This encodes CATSDPQGSSTDTQYF.